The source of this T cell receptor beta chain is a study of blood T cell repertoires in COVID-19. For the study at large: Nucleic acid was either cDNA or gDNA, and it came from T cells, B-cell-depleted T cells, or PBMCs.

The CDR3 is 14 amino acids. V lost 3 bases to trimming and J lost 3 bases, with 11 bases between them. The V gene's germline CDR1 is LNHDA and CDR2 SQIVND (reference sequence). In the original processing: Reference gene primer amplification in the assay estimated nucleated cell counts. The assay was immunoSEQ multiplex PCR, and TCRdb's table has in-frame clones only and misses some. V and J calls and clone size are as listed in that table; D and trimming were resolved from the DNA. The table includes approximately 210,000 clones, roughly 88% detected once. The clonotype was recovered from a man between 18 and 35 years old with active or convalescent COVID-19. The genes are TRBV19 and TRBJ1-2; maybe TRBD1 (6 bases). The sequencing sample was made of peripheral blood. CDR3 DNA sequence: TGTGCCAGTAGTATTACTCAGGGGTACTATGGCTACACCTTC. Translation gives CASSITQGYYGYTF. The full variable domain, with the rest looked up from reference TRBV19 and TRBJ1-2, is DGGITQSPKYLFRKEGQNVTLSCEQNLNHDAMYWYRQDPGQGLRLIYYSQIVNDFQKGDIAEGYSVSREKKESFPLTVTSAQKNPTAFYLCASSITQGYYGYTFGSGTRLTVV.